These 14 T cell receptor beta chains came from one sample sequenced in a study of CD4 T cells in relation to SARS-CoV-2 and coronaviruses. Measured with immunoSEQ multiplex PCR; TCRdb has only the in-frame clones, and not every one. The top ten hold less than 4% of the sample, which has 35,000 to 40,000 clones, approximately 85% seen once. The sequenced sample consisted of memory CD4+ T cells from PBMCs. The receptors shown here come from an adult with COVID-19.

The rearrangement uses TRBV7-2 and TRBJ1-1; no clear D gene. With 5 bases removed from V and 3 bases from J, the gap between germline ends came to 10 bases. Germline V gene sequence: CDR1 SGHTA, CDR2 FQGNSA. CDR3 length: 13 residues. CDR3 nucleotides: TGTGCCAGCAGCCCCTCGATGGACACTGAAGCTTTCTTT. Translating it yields CASSPSMDTEAFF.

The chain carries TRBV3-1 (or the pseudogene TRBV3-2) and TRBJ2-3; no clear D. Trimming left V 4 bases short and J 7 bases short, with 9 bases between. CDR3 length: 12 amino acids. Germline V gene data show CDR1 as LGHDT and CDR2 as YNNKEL (reference sequence). CDR3 sequence reads: CASSPMGNTQYF. Here the CDR3 DNA reads TGTGCCAGCAGCCCAATGGGGAATACGCAGTATTTT.

This chain joins TRBV3-1 (or the pseudogene TRBV3-2) and TRBJ2-7; D is perhaps TRBD2 (5 bases). CDR3 length equals 14 residues. Germline V lookup: CDR1 LGHDT, CDR2 YNNKEL (reference sequence). V was shortened by 2 bases and J by 3 bases, with 11 bases between the two germline ends. CDR3 amino acids: CASSQLALSYEQYF. CDR3 DNA sequence: TGTGCCAGCAGCCAACTAGCTTTAAGCTACGAGCAGTACTTC.

CDR3 sequence (DNA): TGTGCCAGCAGTGACTCGGGACTAGCAGTCAATGAGCAGTTCTTC. Amino acids: CASSDSGLAVNEQFF. V and J are TRBV6-4 and TRBJ2-1; 9 nucleotides agree with TRBD2. Trimming took 0 bases from V and 6 from J; bases not matched to a gene: 3. Germline lookup yields CDR1 MRHNA and CDR2 SNTAGT. This CDR3 is built from 15 residues.

V usage is TRBV7-9 and J usage is TRBJ2-3; possible D gene TRBD2, 6 bases. CDR1 is SEHNR and CDR2 is FQNEAQ in the germline V gene (reference sequence). CDR3 length equals 16 residues. Trimming took 6 bases from V and 5 from J, leaving 21 bases between them. The CDR3 reads CASRAPRLGAGDTQYF. The CDR3 DNA sequence: TGTGCCAGCAGGGCTCCAAGACTAGGGGCGGGAGATACGCAGTATTTT.

The chain uses TRBV7-2 and TRBJ2-1; D unclear. In germline, CDR1 is SGHTA, CDR2 FQGNSA. This CDR3 spans 16 amino acids. The ends were cut back, 4 bases at V and 3 bases at J, with 16 bases in the middle. The CDR3 spells CASSSESTLFYNEQFF. DNA of the CDR3: TGTGCCAGCAGCTCCGAATCAACACTCTTCTACAATGAGCAGTTCTTC. The full variable domain, in which reference TRBV7-2 and TRBJ2-1 provide the parts outside the CDR3, is GAGVSQSPSNKVTEKGKDVELRCDPISGHTALYWYRQSLGQGLEFLIYFQGNSAPDKSGLPSDRFSAERTGGSVSTLTIQRTQQEDSAVYLCASSSESTLFYNEQFFGPGTRLTVL.

This rearrangement joins TRBV6-6 to TRBJ2-4; TRBD1 matches 9 bases. Germline V gives CDR1 MNHNY, CDR2 SVGAGI (reference sequence). This CDR3 comprises 16 residues. The ends lost 5 bases at V and 7 bases at J; junction bases unmatched: 12. CDR3 coding DNA: TGTGCCAGCAGTAAACCGGGACAGGGAGGGTTGAACATTCAGTACTTC. This encodes CASSKPGQGGLNIQYF.

V usage is TRBV7-2 and J usage is TRBJ2-7; possibly TRBD1 for D (5 bases). Trimming removed 5 bases at V and 1 base at J, with 9 bases between. Per germline, CDR1 SGHTA and CDR2 FQGNSA. This CDR3 contains 13 residues. The CDR3 here is CASSPGQSYEQYF. The CDR3 DNA reads as TGTGCCAGCAGCCCAGGGCAGTCCTACGAGCAGTACTTC.

The chain is built from TRBV7-2 and TRBJ2-5; 8 nucleotides line up with TRBD2. Germline V gene data show CDR1 as SGHTA and CDR2 as FQGNSA. The CDR3 length is 17 residues. V gave up 1 base and J gave up 5 bases; unmatched junction bases: 12. CDR3 region: CASSLVGVGRGLETQYF. For the CDR3, the DNA is TGTGCCAGCAGCTTAGTAGGGGTCGGGAGGGGTTTGGAGACCCAGTACTTC.

This clone was seen once. The genes are TRBV5-1 and TRBJ1-5, with D tentatively TRBD1 (5 bases). There are 14 residues in the CDR3. V lost 4 bases and J 7 bases, leaving 15 bases between the germline ends. Germline loops: CDR1 SGHRS, CDR2 YFSETQ. The CDR3 DNA sequence: TGCGCCAGCAGCACCGGACAAAGCGAACAGCCCCAGCATTTT. Its protein is CASSTGQSEQPQHF.

The chain uses TRBV7-9 and TRBJ2-7, with no clear D. The germline V gene encodes CDR1 SEHNR and CDR2 FQNEAQ (reference sequence). Trimming shortened V by 5 bases and J by 2 bases, and 22 bases separated the two germline ends. This CDR3 is built from 17 residues. The CDR3 loop reads CASSPLPGDPAAYEQYF. As DNA, the CDR3 is TGTGCCAGCAGCCCCCTCCCCGGAGACCCGGCGGCCTACGAGCAGTACTTC.

In regard to this clone: Sequence at one end of the junction differs from germline and may be a read error. The genes are TRBV11-2 and TRBJ2-7; TRBD1 is a possible D gene (6 bases). Germline V gene sequence: CDR1 SGHAT, CDR2 FQNNGV. The CDR3 contains 14 residues. CDR3 sequence: CAGSLDRLSYEQYF. In DNA form, the CDR3 reads TGTGCCGGCAGCTTAGACAGGCTCTCCTACGAGCAGTACTTC.

The chain uses TRBV6-5 and TRBJ2-2; 8 positions agree with TRBD2. The V segment lost 6 bases and the J segment 6 bases; nucleotides outside the gene matches: 9. CDR3 length: 15 residues. Germline CDR1 is MNHEY and CDR2 is SVGAGI. The DNA for the CDR3 is TGTGCCAGCAGGGAGAGCGGGAGATTCTCCGGGGAGCTGTTTTTT. Encoded protein: CASRESGRFSGELFF.

V usage is TRBV9 and J usage is TRBJ2-1, with D possibly being TRBD1 or TRBD2 (6 bases each). Germline V gene sequence: CDR1 SGDLS, CDR2 YYNGEE. Trimming removed 8 bases from V and 0 bases from J, with 15 bases in between. CDR3 length equals 15 residues. The CDR3 spells CASGGGQSSYNEQFF. DNA of the CDR3: TGTGCCAGTGGAGGGGGACAAAGCTCCTACAATGAGCAGTTCTTC. Together with reference TRBV9 and TRBJ2-1, the CDR3 gives the full variable domain: DSGVTQTPKHLITATGQRVTLRCSPRSGDLSVYWYQQSLDQGLQFLIQYYNGEERAKGNILERFSAQQFPDLHSELNLSSLELGDSALYFCASGGGQSSYNEQFFGPGTRLTVL.